These 7 T cell receptor beta chains were sequenced from one sample in a study of T cell changes during pregnancy in multiple sclerosis. Generated by immunoSEQ multiplex PCR, the TCRdb table keeps only in-frame clones and is missing some. The table shows around 130,000 clones, with approximately 93% occurring only once. The sample was peripheral blood, taken before pregnancy. These receptors originate from a female donor with multiple sclerosis, enrolled in a pregnancy study.

This rearrangement joins TRBV19 to TRBJ2-2; 13 bases line up with TRBD2. The germline V gene encodes CDR1 LNHDA and CDR2 SQIVND (reference sequence). V was clipped by 6 bases and J by 3 bases; unmatched bases: 1. There are 15 residues in the CDR3. The CDR3 coding sequence is TGTGCCAGTAGGACTAGCGGGGGGCACACCGGGGAGCTGTTTTTT. It yields the protein CASRTSGGHTGELFF.

The rearrangement links TRBV27 to TRBJ1-2; 8 bases are shared with TRBD1. CDR3 length: 19 amino acids. Losses at the gene ends were 5 bases for V and 0 bases for J; bases not matched to a gene: 17. From germline, CDR1 is MNHEY and CDR2 SMNVEV (reference sequence). This CDR3 is CASSPLTGTGHYPNYGYTF. The CDR3 nucleotides read TGTGCCAGCAGTCCGCTAACGGGGACAGGCCATTATCCTAACTATGGCTACACCTTC.

This chain uses TRBV19 with TRBJ1-1; no definite D call. The germline CDR1 and CDR2 sequences are LNHDA and SQIVND (reference sequence). V was trimmed by 4 bases and J by 0 bases, leaving 18 bases between them. The CDR3 runs 17 residues. CDR3 sequence (DNA): TGTGCCAGTAGTAAAGACGGCAGCGGATTCATGAACACTGAAGCTTTCTTT. Translating gives CASSKDGSGFMNTEAFF.

This clone occurred once. This chain uses TRBV14 with TRBJ2-3; 9 positions match TRBD1. This CDR3 comprises 17 residues. Trimming removed 0 bases from V and 2 bases from J; junction bases left unmatched: 6. CDR1 is SGHDN, CDR2 FVKESK, per germline. The CDR3 DNA follows: TGTGCCAGCAGCCAAGAGCAACAGGGGGCGTACACAGATACGCAGTATTTT. Residues: CASSQEQQGAYTDTQYF.

CDR3 bases: TGTGCCAGCAAACAGGGTGGGAGTAGCTATGGCTACACCTTC. Its translation: CASKQGGSSYGYTF. This chain links TRBV2 with TRBJ1-2; tentatively, D is TRBD1 (6 bases). Germline CDR1 reads SNHLY; CDR2 reads FYNNEI. The CDR3 spans 14 residues. V was cut by 7 bases and J by 4 bases, with 16 bases left in between.

The V gene is TRBV27, the J gene TRBJ1-4, with TRBD1 matching 10 bases. Germline assignment: CDR1 MNHEY and CDR2 SMNVEV (reference sequence). The ends lost 5 bases at V and 7 bases at J; junction bases unmatched: 4. This CDR3 spans 14 amino acids. The CDR3 DNA follows: TGTGCCAGCAGTGAGACAGGGGGCGGTGAAAAACTGTTTTTT. It translates to CASSETGGGEKLFF. The full variable domain, in which reference TRBV27 and TRBJ1-4 provide the parts outside the CDR3, is EAQVTQNPRYLITVTGKKLTVTCSQNMNHEYMSWYRQDPGLGLRQIYYSMNVEVTDKGDVPEGYKVSRKEKRNFPLILESPSPNQTSLYFCASSETGGGEKLFFGSGTQLSVL.

On this clone itself: One end of the junction is discordant with germline, which a read error may explain. The CDR3 nucleotides read TGTGCCATCAGTGAGGGTGGGTATTCACCCCTCCACTTT. It codes for CAISEGGYSPLHF. The V call is TRBV6-5, the J call TRBJ1-6; D is undetermined. There are 13 residues in the CDR3. Germline lookup yields CDR1 MNHEY and CDR2 SVGAGI.